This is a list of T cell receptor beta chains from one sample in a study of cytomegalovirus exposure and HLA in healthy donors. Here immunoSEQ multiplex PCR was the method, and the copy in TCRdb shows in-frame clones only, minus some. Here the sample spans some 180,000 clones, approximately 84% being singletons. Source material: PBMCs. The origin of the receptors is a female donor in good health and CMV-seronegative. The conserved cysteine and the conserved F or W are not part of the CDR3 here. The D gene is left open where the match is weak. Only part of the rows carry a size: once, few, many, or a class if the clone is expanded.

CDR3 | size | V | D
ASTIHRNTEAF | . | TRBV19 | .
ASSSGGLNYGYT | . | TRBV7-2 | .
AWRTAYEQY | . | TRBV30 | .
ASSGGLAASGYTGELF | . | TRBV2 | .
ASSFPQGRPPQDNSPLH | . | TRBV7-3 | .
ASSQGPGEYEQY | once | TRBV5-4 | .
ASSLGAQGDGEAF | . | TRBV11-1 | TRBD1
ASSPRTGNVGYT | . | TRBV9 | TRBD1
ANRGQGTNTGELF | . | TRBV2 | TRBD1
ASSWGPQGNTEAF | . | TRBV5-6 | .
ATPGTGANTGELF | few | TRBV28 | TRBD1
ASSPSGQLNSPLH | . | TRBV4-1 | .
ASSRTRDRRSEAF | . | TRBV7-8 | TRBD1
ASSLNRGLRNTEAF | few | TRBV4-1 | TRBD1
ASSSDYLGRGGYNEQF | . | TRBV2 | TRBD2
SVGGTSGSGSYNEQF | . | TRBV29-1 | TRBD2
ASSFLTADTQY | few | TRBV27 | .
ASSGSGTGKAF | once | TRBV27 | TRBD1
ASSQSRADTQY | . | TRBV4-3 | .
ASSLNRDYGYT | . | TRBV5-1 | .
ASGPRGTGVNEQF | . | TRBV12-5 | TRBD1
ASSPSRMGGGGAF | . | TRBV25-1 | .
ASSLVGQGARGEQY | . | TRBV7-2 | TRBD1
ASSQRLIETQY | . | TRBV7-2 | .
ASRGTSGGTDTQY | once | TRBV6-1 | TRBD2
ASSLGLAGEGGMETQY | . | TRBV5-4 | TRBD2
ASSPDVAGQPQH | . | TRBV5-4 | .
ASSLGGAGATEAF | . | TRBV5-4 | .
AWLRGSETQY | . | TRBV30 | .
ASSLNGRGNTEAF | few | TRBV11-1 | .
ASSRDRGQPEAF | . | TRBV2 | TRBD1
ASSRTSGGITPETQY | . | TRBV18 | TRBD2
ASSLRAGELF | . | TRBV7-3 | .
VLDTQY | few | TRBV7-9 | .
AIRLQAGTEAF | . | TRBV10-3 | .
ASSLGGLAQNNEQF | . | TRBV5-1 | TRBD2
ASSQVDRTYEQY | . | TRBV4-1 | .